The clone carrying this TCR beta chain has more than one count but fewer than ten. Using RNA transcripts as the source, TCR beta CDR3 regions were amplified. First-round RT-PCR with HTBI primers amplified the TCR CDR3 region. TCRdb re-derived calls from the multiplex PCR reads in MiXCR, one entry per CDR3 protein. The sample records about half a million distinct CDR3 sequences, less than 25% being singletons. These data are taken from a study of T cells in Graves' hyperthyroidism and ophthalmopathy. The CDR3 runs 13 residues. Trimming shortened V by 2 bases and J by 7 bases, and 12 bases separated the two germline ends. Germline CDR1 is GTSNPN and CDR2 is SVGIG (reference sequence).

The chain combines TRBV30 with TRBJ1-5; TRBD1 might be the D (6 bases). The source of this sequence is a man between 18 and 35 years old with Graves' hyperthyroidism. The sample comprised blood. The CDR3 nucleotides read TGTGCCTGGAGTTTGGGACATCAGCAGCCCCAGCATTTT. Residues: CAWSLGHQQPQHF.